This paragraph covers one T cell receptor (beta chain) sequence. The antigen is undetermined. The sample belongs to a study of identical twins. Study findings and constraints: Cross-sectional statistical analysis, not tracking of the same donors, underpinned the conclusions.

Via MiXCR, TCRdb re-called the 5' RACE reads, giving one row per CDR3 protein. The repertoire includes around 960,000 distinct CDR3 sequences, about 12% of them detected once, and about 1.5% sits in the top ten. The CDR3 is made up of 16 amino acids. CDR1 is KGHSH, CDR2 LQKENI, per germline. The J segment lost 6 bases and the V segment lost 3 bases, leaving 10 bases of the junction unmatched. The sample was also reused in another study, on yellow fever vaccine responses in identical twins.

The TCR comes from a woman aged 18-29 years in good health. The V gene is TRBV18, the J gene TRBJ2-4; 8 bases agree with TRBD2. The material sequenced was PBMCs. The CDR3 sequence is CASSPFQRERGNIQYF. DNA for the CDR3: TGTGCCAGCTCACCGTTCCAGCGGGAGCGCGGAAACATTCAGTACTTC.